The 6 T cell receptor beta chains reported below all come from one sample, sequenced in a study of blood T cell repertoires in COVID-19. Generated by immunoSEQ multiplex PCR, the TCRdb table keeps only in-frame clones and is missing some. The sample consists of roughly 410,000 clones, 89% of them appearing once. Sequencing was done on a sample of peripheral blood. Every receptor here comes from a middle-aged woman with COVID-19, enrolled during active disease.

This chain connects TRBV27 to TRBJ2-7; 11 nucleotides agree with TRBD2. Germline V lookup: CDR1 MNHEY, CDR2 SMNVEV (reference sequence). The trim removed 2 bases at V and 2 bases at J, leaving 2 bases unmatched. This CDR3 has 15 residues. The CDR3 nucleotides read TGTGCCAGCAGTTTAAGACTAGCGGGACCCTACGAGCAGTACTTC. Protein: CASSLRLAGPYEQYF.

CDR3 DNA: TGTGCCAGCAGCCTGGGGCGTGGCAATCAGCCCCAGCATTTT. Encoded protein: CASSLGRGNQPQHF. J is TRBJ1-5 and V is TRBV2; D possibly corresponds to TRBD1 (5 bases). CDR1 and CDR2 (germline): SNHLY, FYNNEI. The V end was cut by 6 bases, the J end by 2 bases, with 11 bases between. The CDR3 is 14 residues long.

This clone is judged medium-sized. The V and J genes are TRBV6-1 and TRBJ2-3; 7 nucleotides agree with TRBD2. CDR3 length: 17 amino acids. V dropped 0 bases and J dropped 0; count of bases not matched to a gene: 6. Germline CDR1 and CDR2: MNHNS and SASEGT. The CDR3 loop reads CASSEAIGGGSTDTQYF. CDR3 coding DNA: TGTGCCAGCAGTGAAGCGATTGGCGGGGGAAGCACAGATACGCAGTATTTT.

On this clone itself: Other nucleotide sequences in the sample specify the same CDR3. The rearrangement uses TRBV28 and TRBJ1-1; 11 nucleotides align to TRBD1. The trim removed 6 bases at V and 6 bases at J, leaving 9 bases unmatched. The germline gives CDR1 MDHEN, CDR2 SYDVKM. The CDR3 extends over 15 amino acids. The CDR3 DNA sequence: TGTGCCAGCAGCTCGTGGGGACAGGGGGGCTCTGAAGCTTTCTTT. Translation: CASSSWGQGGSEAFF.

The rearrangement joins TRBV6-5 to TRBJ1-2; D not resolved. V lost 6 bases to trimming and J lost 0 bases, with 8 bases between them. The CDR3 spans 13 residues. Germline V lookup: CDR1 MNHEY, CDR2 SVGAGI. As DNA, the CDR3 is TGTGCCAGCAGGCTCGGGACTAACTATGGCTACACCTTC. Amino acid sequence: CASRLGTNYGYTF.

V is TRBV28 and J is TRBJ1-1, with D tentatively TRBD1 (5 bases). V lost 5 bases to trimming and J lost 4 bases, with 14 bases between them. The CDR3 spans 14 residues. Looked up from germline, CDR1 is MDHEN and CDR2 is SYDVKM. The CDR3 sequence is CASSPGGAVTEAFF. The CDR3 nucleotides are TGTGCCAGCAGTCCTGGCGGGGCTGTCACTGAAGCTTTCTTT.